The 5 T cell receptor beta chains given below trace back to one sample, sequenced in a study of immune cell composition in non-small cell lung cancer. This table comes from immunoSEQ multiplex PCR, and its TCRdb copy is limited to in-frame clones, with some not included. This sample carries fewer than 5,000 clones, about two thirds of them seen once, and the ten largest clones take around 15%. Normal lung was sampled as far from the tumour as possible, at least 3 cm. Sequencing input: non-adjacent lung tissue. Receptor source: a human donor with non-small cell lung cancer.

This clone has just one count. This chain connects TRBV9 to TRBJ2-5, with D tentatively TRBD1 (6 bases). The V and J ends lost 0 bases and 3 bases respectively, with 15 bases between them. The CDR3 is 16 amino acids. Germline V gene lookup returns CDR1 SGDLS and CDR2 YYNGEE. CDR3 protein: CASSVDPGTQKETQYF. The CDR3 region has the DNA TGTGCCAGCAGCGTAGACCCCGGGACACAAAAAGAGACCCAGTACTTC.

CDR3 sequence reads: CASSQERRGSPDTQYF. CDR3 nucleotides: TGCGCCAGCAGCCAAGAGAGGCGCGGGAGCCCAGATACGCAGTATTTT. The gene calls are TRBV4-1 and TRBJ2-3; 7 positions match TRBD2. Germline V gene sequence: CDR1 MGHRA, CDR2 YSYEKL. V gave up 0 bases and J gave up 4 bases; unmatched junction bases: 7. The CDR3 consists of 16 residues.

The V call is TRBV5-6, the J call TRBJ2-7, with 11 bases fitting TRBD1. This CDR3 spans 13 amino acids. Germline CDR1 SGHDT, CDR2 YYEEEE. V lost 4 bases and J lost 3; bases outside the gene matches: 0. CDR3 DNA sequence: TGTGCCAGCAGCGGGACAGGGGGCTACGAGCAGTACTTC. It specifies CASSGTGGYEQYF. Filled out from reference TRBV5-6 and TRBJ2-7, the complete variable domain reads DAGVTQSPTHLIKTRGQQVTLRCSPKSGHDTVSWYQQALGQGPQFIFQYYEEEERQRGNFPDRFSGHQFPNYSSELNVNALLLGDSALYLCASSGTGGYEQYFGPGTRLTVT.

The J gene is TRBJ1-1, the V gene TRBV4-3, with 7 positions matching TRBD1. CDR1 and CDR2 from the germline V gene are LGHNA and YSLEER. V shed 0 bases, J shed 1 base, and the junction held 2 bases outside the gene matches. This CDR3 is 15 amino acids long. The CDR3 reads CASSQDSGGNTEAFF. CDR3 in DNA: TGCGCCAGCAGCCAAGATTCAGGGGGGAACACTGAAGCTTTCTTT.

V and J are TRBV30 and TRBJ2-7, with TRBD2 matching 11 bases. CDR1 is GTSNPN, CDR2 SVGIG, per germline (reference sequence). This CDR3 comprises 17 residues. The trim removed 0 bases at V and 5 bases at J, leaving 12 bases unmatched. DNA for the CDR3: TGTGCCTGGAGTGTAAGGGCTAGCGGGAGGCCCTGGGACGAGCAGTACTTC. Residues: CAWSVRASGRPWDEQYF.